These 19 T cell receptor beta chains originate from one sample sequenced in a study of blood T cell repertoires in COVID-19. The repertoire was sequenced with immunoSEQ multiplex PCR; TCRdb's copy has only in-frame clones and lacks some. The profile shows 75,000 to 95,000 clones, around 81% of them singletons. Sequences were obtained from peripheral blood. All receptors come from an elderly man with active or convalescent COVID-19.

The V call is TRBV19, the J call TRBJ2-2; 9 bases match TRBD2. J lost 5 bases, V lost 5 bases, and 6 bases had no gene match. Germline V lookup: CDR1 LNHDA, CDR2 SQIVND (reference sequence). The CDR3 is made up of 15 amino acids. Here the CDR3 DNA reads TGTGCCAGTAGTGACGGACTAGCGATTACCGGGGAGCTGTTTTTT. Its translation: CASSDGLAITGELFF. The full variable domain, rest sourced from reference TRBV19 and TRBJ2-2, is DGGITQSPKYLFRKEGQNVTLSCEQNLNHDAMYWYRQDPGQGLRLIYYSQIVNDFQKGDIAEGYSVSREKKESFPLTVTSAQKNPTAFYLCASSDGLAITGELFFGEGSRLTVL.

The rearrangement joins TRBV6-4 to TRBJ1-1; D perhaps matches TRBD1 (5 bases). The CDR3 contains 13 residues. Germline CDR1 MRHNA, CDR2 SNTAGT. Trimming left V 3 bases short and J 1 base short, with 6 bases between. CDR3 protein: CASSEDRNTEAFF. In DNA, the CDR3 is TGTGCCAGCAGTGAAGACAGGAACACTGAAGCTTTCTTT.

The chain has TRBV7-2 and TRBJ2-7; 7 bases match TRBD1. Per germline, CDR1 SGHTA and CDR2 FQGNSA. The CDR3 sequence is 14 residues long. The V gene end was trimmed by 1 base and the J gene end by 3 bases; junction bases not matched to a gene: 3. Here the CDR3 DNA reads TGTGCCAGCAGCTTAGGTCCAGGGGGCTACGAGCAGTACGTC. This encodes CASSLGPGGYEQYV.

This clone was counted a single time. This chain joins TRBV9 and TRBJ1-6, with 9 positions matching TRBD1. Germline V gene lookup returns CDR1 SGDLS and CDR2 YYNGEE. The CDR3 sequence is 17 residues long. V dropped 4 bases and J dropped 6; count of bases not matched to a gene: 11. In DNA form, the CDR3 reads TGTGCCAGCAGCTCGGACAGGGGATTTCTGGGTAATTCACCCCTCCACTTT. Encoded protein: CASSSDRGFLGNSPLHF. Supplemented by reference TRBV9 and TRBJ1-6, the full variable domain reads DSGVTQTPKHLITATGQRVTLRCSPRSGDLSVYWYQQSLDQGLQFLIQYYNGEERAKGNILERFSAQQFPDLHSELNLSSLELGDSALYFCASSSDRGFLGNSPLHFGNGTRLTVT.

This sequence joins TRBV18 and TRBJ2-1; 11 bases agree with TRBD2. This CDR3 has 16 residues. V lost 3 bases, J lost 7 bases, and 8 bases stayed unmatched. CDR1 KGHSH and CDR2 LQKENI come from the germline V gene. The DNA for the CDR3 is TGTGCCAGCTCACCGATACTAGCGGGGGAGAAGAATGAGCAGTTCTTC. Encoded protein: CASSPILAGEKNEQFF.

The genes are TRBV6-6 and TRBJ2-6; no clear D. Germline loops: CDR1 MNHNY, CDR2 SVGAGI (reference sequence). The CDR3 has 15 residues. V lost 2 bases and J 0 bases, leaving 5 bases between the germline ends. CDR3 region: CASSYRSSGANVLTF. The CDR3 nucleotides read TGTGCCAGCAGTTACCGTTCCTCTGGGGCCAACGTCCTGACTTTC.

The chain employs TRBV18 and TRBJ2-2; the match to TRBD1 covers 7 bases. Looked up from germline, CDR1 is KGHSH and CDR2 is LQKENI. The CDR3 has 15 residues. The junction had 7 bases not matched to a gene; V was cut back by 5 bases and J by 4 bases. For the CDR3, the DNA is TGTGCCAGCTCAGCCCGGGACAGACTCACCGGGGAGCTGTTTTTT. As protein: CASSARDRLTGELFF.

V usage is TRBV5-4 and J usage is TRBJ1-2; 7 bases agree with TRBD1. The CDR3 sequence is 13 residues long. Germline V gives CDR1 SGHNT, CDR2 YYREEE (reference sequence). With 3 bases clipped from V and 7 bases from J, the junction kept 6 bases outside the gene matches. CDR3 loop: CASSSRGLSGYTF. CDR3 DNA sequence: TGTGCCAGCAGCTCTAGGGGGCTCAGTGGCTACACCTTC.

V usage is TRBV28 and J usage is TRBJ1-5; 8 bases fit TRBD1. The V and J ends lost 6 bases and 5 bases, in that order; junction bases with no gene match: 12. CDR1 MDHEN and CDR2 SYDVKM come from the germline V gene. The CDR3 has 16 amino acids. This CDR3 is CASRATPDRGHQPQHF. DNA of the CDR3: TGTGCCAGCAGAGCAACACCCGACAGGGGTCATCAGCCCCAGCATTTT.

The chain uses TRBV6-5 and TRBJ2-3; no firm D call. Germline CDR1 reads MNHEY; CDR2 reads SVGAGI. CDR3 length equals 13 residues. V lost 4 bases to trimming and J lost 1 base, with 6 bases between them. The CDR3, as DNA: TGTGCCAGCAGTTCAATCCGCACAGATACGCAGTATTTT. This sequence encodes CASSSIRTDTQYF.

This chain connects TRBV24-1 to TRBJ2-2; D is possibly TRBD2 (5 bases). Germline V lookup: CDR1 KGHDR, CDR2 SFDVKD. The CDR3 consists of 14 residues. The V end was cut by 8 bases, the J end by 0 bases, with 9 bases between. CDR3 DNA: TGTGCCACCAACGGGCGGGCGAACACCGGGGAGCTGTTTTTT. Residues: CATNGRANTGELFF.

The rearrangement joins TRBV19 to TRBJ2-2; 9 nucleotides align to TRBD1. This CDR3 comprises 17 residues. The V segment lost 6 bases and the J segment 1 base; nucleotides outside the gene matches: 9. Germline loops: CDR1 LNHDA, CDR2 SQIVND (reference sequence). The CDR3 region is CASSTLPGQGNTGELFF. In nucleotides, the CDR3 is TGTGCCAGTAGCACTCTACCGGGACAGGGGAACACCGGGGAGCTGTTTTTT.

V is TRBV6-5 and J is TRBJ2-5, with 7 bases that match TRBD2. V shed 0 bases, J shed 5 bases, and the junction held 3 bases outside the gene matches. Germline V CDR1 and CDR2: MNHEY, SVGAGI. This CDR3 is built from 14 residues. CDR3 sequence reads: CASSYSGGAETQYF. CDR3 sequence (DNA): TGTGCCAGCAGTTACTCGGGAGGGGCCGAGACCCAGTACTTC.

This chain joins TRBV9 and TRBJ2-7, with 8 bases aligning to TRBD2. The V gene's germline CDR1 is SGDLS and CDR2 YYNGEE. The V segment lost 0 bases and the J segment 2 bases; nucleotides outside the gene matches: 4. The CDR3 is 15 residues long. The CDR3 loop reads CASSVAGGVTYEQYV. The CDR3 DNA is TGTGCCAGCAGCGTAGCGGGAGGGGTTACCTACGAGCAGTACGTC.

This chain uses TRBV7-8 with TRBJ1-5; D gene unclear. CDR3 length: 14 residues. Trimming removed 0 bases at V and 9 bases at J, with 12 bases between. Germline-derived CDR1 and CDR2 are SGHVS and FQNEAQ. For the CDR3, the DNA is TGTGCCAGCAGCTTAGCGTTCAGGTCTGGGCCCCAGCATTTT. Its translation: CASSLAFRSGPQHF. Drawing the rest from reference TRBV7-8 and TRBJ1-5, the complete variable domain is GAGVSQSPRYKVAKRGQDVALRCDPISGHVSLFWYQQALGQGPEFLTYFQNEAQLDKSGLPSDRFFAERPEGSVSTLKIQRTQQEDSAVYLCASSLAFRSGPQHFGDGTRLSIL.

The chain has TRBV6-5 and TRBJ1-1; 7 bases are a match to TRBD1. Germline CDR1 is MNHEY and CDR2 is SVGAGI. V shed 5 bases and J 7 bases; nucleotides not matched to a gene: 1. The CDR3 is 11 residues long. For the CDR3, the DNA is TGTGCCAGCAGTCGGACAGGTGAAGCTTTCTTT. Residues: CASSRTGEAFF.

V and J are TRBV7-2 and TRBJ2-1, with D possibly TRBD2 on 6 matching bases. This CDR3 is built from 16 residues. Germline assignment: CDR1 SGHTA and CDR2 FQGNSA. V lost 1 base, J lost 8 bases, and 18 bases lay in between. As DNA, the CDR3 is TGTGCCAGCAGCTTAGTCCTGGGGGGTCGGCAGGATGAGCAGTTCTTC. It yields the protein CASSLVLGGRQDEQFF.

The genes are TRBV4-1 and TRBJ1-1; maybe TRBD1 (5 bases). The V end lost 0 bases, the J end lost 1 base, and 9 bases lay between the germline ends. The CDR3 runs 15 residues. Germline V gene data show CDR1 as MGHRA and CDR2 as YSYEKL. CDR3 bases: TGCGCCAGCAGCCAAGAAGGACACCCGAACACTGAAGCTTTCTTT. Residues: CASSQEGHPNTEAFF.

The V call is TRBV15, the J call TRBJ1-3, with D maybe TRBD1 (6 bases). V lost 0 bases to trimming and J lost 7 bases, with 16 bases between them. There are 16 residues in the CDR3. Germline CDR1 LNHNV, CDR2 YYDKDF (reference sequence). The chain's CDR3 is CATSRDRQQGRNTIYF. DNA for the CDR3: TGTGCCACCAGCAGAGACCGACAGCAGGGGCGGAACACCATATATTTT.